This paragraph reports one TCR beta chain. The data belong to a study of blood T cell repertoires in COVID-19. The V gene's germline CDR1 is WNHNN and CDR2 SYGVQD (reference sequence). The CDR3 is 13 amino acids. Trimming stripped 4 bases from V and 3 bases from J, with 9 bases between. Original analysis: Researchers report that nucleated cell counts were estimated from reference gene primer amplification. Measured with immunoSEQ multiplex PCR; TCRdb has only the in-frame clones, and not every one. V and J calls and clone size are given by that table; D and trimming were obtained from the DNA. The sample holds 200,000 or so clones, 80% to 90% seen once. The cohort comprised adults aged roughly 18 to 95 years residing in 20 to 30 US areas. Clinical history reported by participants formed the basis on which cohorts were assigned.

The specimen sequenced was PBMCs or T cells enriched from blood (not recorded which). This TCR was sampled from a woman between 40 and 50 years old with acute COVID-19. The V gene is TRBV10-1, the J gene TRBJ1-1, with D unclear. In DNA form, the CDR3 reads TGCGCCAGCAGTGGGGCTTGGGACACTGAAGCTTTCTTT. Residues: CASSGAWDTEAFF.